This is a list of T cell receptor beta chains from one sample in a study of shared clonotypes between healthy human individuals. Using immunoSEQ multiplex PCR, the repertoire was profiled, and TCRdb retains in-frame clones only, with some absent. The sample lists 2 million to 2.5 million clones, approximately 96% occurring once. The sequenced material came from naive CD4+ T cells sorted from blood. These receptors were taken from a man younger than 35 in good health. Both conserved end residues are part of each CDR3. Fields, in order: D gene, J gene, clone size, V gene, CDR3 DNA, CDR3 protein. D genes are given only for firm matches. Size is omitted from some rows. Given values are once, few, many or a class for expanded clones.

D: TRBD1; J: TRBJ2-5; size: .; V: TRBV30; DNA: TGTGCCTTGGACAGGGGCGGAGAGACCCAGTACTTC; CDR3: CALDRGGETQYF
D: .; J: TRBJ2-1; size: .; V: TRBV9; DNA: TGTGCCAGCAGCGTATTCAGCGGTTCCTACAATGAGCAGTTCTTC; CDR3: CASSVFSGSYNEQFF
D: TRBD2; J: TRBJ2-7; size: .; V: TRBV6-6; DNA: TGTGCCAGCAGTCAGGCTAGCGGGGGTTACGAGCAGTACTTC; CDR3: CASSQASGGYEQYF
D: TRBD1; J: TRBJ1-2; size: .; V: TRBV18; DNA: TGTGCCAGCTCACCCGGACAGGAGGGGGGCTACACCTTC; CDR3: CASSPGQEGGYTF
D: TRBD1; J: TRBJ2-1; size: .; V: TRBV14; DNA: TGTGCCAGCAGCCCCTGGACAGGGGCATCTTATGAGCAGTTCTTC; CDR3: CASSPWTGASYEQFF
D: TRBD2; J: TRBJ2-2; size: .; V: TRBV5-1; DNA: TGCGCCAGCAGCTTGGCTAGCGGGGGGACCCAATCAAACACCGGGGAGCTGTTTTTT; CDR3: CASSLASGGTQSNTGELFF
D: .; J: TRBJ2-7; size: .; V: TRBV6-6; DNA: TGTGCCAGCACAACCAGCGGTTCCTACGAGCAGTACTTC; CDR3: CASTTSGSYEQYF
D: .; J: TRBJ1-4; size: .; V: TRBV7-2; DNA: TGTGCCAGCAGCTCGATGGGACGCCTGAATGAAAAACTGTTTTTT; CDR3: CASSSMGRLNEKLFF
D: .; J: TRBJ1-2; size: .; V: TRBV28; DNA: TGTGCCAGCAGGGTAGGGCCAAGCTATGGCTACACCTTC; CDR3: CASRVGPSYGYTF
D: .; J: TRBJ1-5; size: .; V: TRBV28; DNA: TGTGCCAGCCTCACAGGGATGAATCAGCCCCAGCATTTT; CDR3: CASLTGMNQPQHF
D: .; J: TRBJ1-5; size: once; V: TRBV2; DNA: TGTGCCAGCAGTGAAAGGGTCTCGGGCAATCAGCCCCAGCATTTT; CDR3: CASSERVSGNQPQHF
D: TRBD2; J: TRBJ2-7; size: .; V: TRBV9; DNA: TGTGCCAGCAGCGTAGTAGCGGGAGAAGGCGAGCAGTACTTC; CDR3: CASSVVAGEGEQYF
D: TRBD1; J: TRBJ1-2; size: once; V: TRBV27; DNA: TGTGCCAGCAGTTTAGGGACAGCCCATTGGTACTATGGCTACACCTTC; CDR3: CASSLGTAHWYYGYTF
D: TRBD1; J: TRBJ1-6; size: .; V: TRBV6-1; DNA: TGTGCCAGCAGCGATTGGACAGGGAATTCACCCCTCCACTTT; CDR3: CASSDWTGNSPLHF
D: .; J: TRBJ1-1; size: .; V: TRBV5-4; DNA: TGTGCCAGCAGCTTCCCAACTCCCGGAACTGAAGCTTTCTTT; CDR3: CASSFPTPGTEAFF
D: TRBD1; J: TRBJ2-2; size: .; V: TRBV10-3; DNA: TGTGCCATCAGGGGGACAGGGACGAACACCGGGGAGCTGTTTTTT; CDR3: CAIRGTGTNTGELFF
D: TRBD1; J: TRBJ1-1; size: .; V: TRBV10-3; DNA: TGTGCCATCAGTCATACAGGGGACACTGAAGCTTTCTTT; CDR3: CAISHTGDTEAFF
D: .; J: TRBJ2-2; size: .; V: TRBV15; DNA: TGTGCCACCAGCAGAGATAGACAGCGGAACACCGGGGAGCTGTTTTTT; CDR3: CATSRDRQRNTGELFF
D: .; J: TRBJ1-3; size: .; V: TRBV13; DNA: TGTGCCAGCAGCTTAGGCCGCCCCGGAAACACCATATATTTT; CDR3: CASSLGRPGNTIYF
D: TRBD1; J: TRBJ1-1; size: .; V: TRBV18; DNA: TGTGCCAGCTCACCACGACAGGGGCCGAACACTGAAGCTTTCTTT; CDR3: CASSPRQGPNTEAFF
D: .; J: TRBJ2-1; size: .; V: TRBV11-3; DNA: TGTGCCAGCAGCTTACGCGTGACGTCCTACAATGAGCAGTTCTTC; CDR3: CASSLRVTSYNEQFF
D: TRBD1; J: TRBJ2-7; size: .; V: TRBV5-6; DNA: TGTGCCAGCAGCCCCAGGGGGCGGTACGAGCAGTACTTC; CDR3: CASSPRGRYEQYF
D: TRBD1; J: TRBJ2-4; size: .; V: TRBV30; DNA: TGTGCCTGGAGTGGAGACAGGGGAGCCAAAAACATTCAGTACTTC; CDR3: CAWSGDRGAKNIQYF
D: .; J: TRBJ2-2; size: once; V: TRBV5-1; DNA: TGCGCCAGCAGCCCCAAGGTTGGCACCGGGGAGCTGTTTTTT; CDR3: CASSPKVGTGELFF
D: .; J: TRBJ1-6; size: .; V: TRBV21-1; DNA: TGTGCCAGCAGGACAGAAAAAGGGCGGACCTATAATTCACCCCTCCACTTT; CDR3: CASRTEKGRTYNSPLHF
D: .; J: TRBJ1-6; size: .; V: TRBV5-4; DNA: TGTGCCAGCAGCTCGACAGATAATTCACCCCTCCACTTT; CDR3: CASSSTDNSPLHF
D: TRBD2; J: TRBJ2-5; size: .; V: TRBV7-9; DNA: TGTGCCAGCAGCTACTCGACTAGCGGGGCCCAAGAGACCCAGTACTTC; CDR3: CASSYSTSGAQETQYF
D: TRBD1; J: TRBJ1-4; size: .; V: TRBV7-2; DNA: TGTGCCAGCAGCTTAGAAGGGGGCCCCAATGAAAAACTGTTTTTT; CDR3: CASSLEGGPNEKLFF
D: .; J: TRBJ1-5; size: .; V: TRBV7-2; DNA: TGTGCCAGCAGCGACACGACAGGTCTGCATCAGCCCCAGCATTTT; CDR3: CASSDTTGLHQPQHF
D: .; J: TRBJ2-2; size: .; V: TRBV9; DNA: TGTGCCAGCAGCTTCCCCCTTCACGGACGCCCCGGGGAGCTGTTTTTT; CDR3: CASSFPLHGRPGELFF
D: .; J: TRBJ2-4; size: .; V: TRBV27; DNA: TGTGCCAGCAGTCTCGTTCGGGGCGGCATTCAGTACTTC; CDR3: CASSLVRGGIQYF
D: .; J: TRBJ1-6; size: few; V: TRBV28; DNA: TGTGCCAGCAGTCTACAGGAGTATAATTCACCCCTCCACTTT; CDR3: CASSLQEYNSPLHF
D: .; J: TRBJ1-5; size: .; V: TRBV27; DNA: TGTGCCAGCAGTAAAACCAACGGCCAGCCCCAGCATTTT; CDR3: CASSKTNGQPQHF
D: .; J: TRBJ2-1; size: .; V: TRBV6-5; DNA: TGTGCCAGCAGGACCACTAGCAGCAATGAGCAGTTCTTC; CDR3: CASRTTSSNEQFF
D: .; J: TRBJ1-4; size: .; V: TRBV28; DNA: TGTGCCAGCGGATGGGAGGGCGGAGAAAAACTGTTTTTT; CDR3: CASGWEGGEKLFF
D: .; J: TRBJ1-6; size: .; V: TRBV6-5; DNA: TGTGCCAGCAGTTACTCGGGCAGGGGAGTAACACCCCTCCACTTT; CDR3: CASSYSGRGVTPLHF
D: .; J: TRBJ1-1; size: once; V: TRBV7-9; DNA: TGTGCCAGCAGCGTGTCCGGGGGGGAAGCTTTCTTT; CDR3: CASSVSGGEAFF
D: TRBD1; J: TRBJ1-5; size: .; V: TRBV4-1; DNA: TGCGCCAGCAGCCGGGACAGCGACCTCCAGCCCCAGCATTTT; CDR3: CASSRDSDLQPQHF
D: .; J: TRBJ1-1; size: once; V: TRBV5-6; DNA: TGTGCCAGCAACTATCTGGGGGGCGCTCGGGACACTGAAGCTTTCTTT; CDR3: CASNYLGGARDTEAFF
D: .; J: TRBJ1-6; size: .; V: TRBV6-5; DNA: TGTGCCAGCAGTGACGGCTCACCCCTCCACTTT; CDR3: CASSDGSPLHF
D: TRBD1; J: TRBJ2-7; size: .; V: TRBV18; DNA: TGTGCCAGCTCACTGGGGACAGCTACCTACGAGCAGTACTTC; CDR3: CASSLGTATYEQYF
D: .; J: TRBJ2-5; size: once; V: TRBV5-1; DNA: TGCGCCAGCAGGCCGGCCGGGACCAAAGGCCAAGAGACCCAGTACTTC; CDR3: CASRPAGTKGQETQYF
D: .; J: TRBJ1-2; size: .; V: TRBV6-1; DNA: TGTGCCAGCAGTGAAAAGTGGCAGGCCAACTATGGCTACACCTTC; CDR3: CASSEKWQANYGYTF
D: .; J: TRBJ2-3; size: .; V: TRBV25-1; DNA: TGTGCCAGCAGTGAATCTCGGGGGCGCGCAGATACGCAGTATTTT; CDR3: CASSESRGRADTQYF
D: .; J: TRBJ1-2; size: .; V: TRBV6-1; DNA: TGTGCCAGCAGTGAAGCGTCGAGAGACTTCTATGGCTACACCTTC; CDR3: CASSEASRDFYGYTF
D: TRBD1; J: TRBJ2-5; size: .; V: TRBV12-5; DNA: TGTGCTAGTGCCATAGGACAGGGCCCCTCAGAGACCCAGTACTTC; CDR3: CASAIGQGPSETQYF
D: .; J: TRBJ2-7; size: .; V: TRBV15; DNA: TGTGCCACCAGCAGAGCACAGAGCTACGAGCAGTACTTC; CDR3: CATSRAQSYEQYF
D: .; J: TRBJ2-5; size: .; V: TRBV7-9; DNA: TGTGCCAGCAGCTTAGTCGGGTCAGTGGCGGAGACCCAGTACTTC; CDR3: CASSLVGSVAETQYF
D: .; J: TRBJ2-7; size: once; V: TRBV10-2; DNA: TGCGCCAGCAGTTCGGGGCTAGGGACCTACGAGCAGTACTTC; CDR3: CASSSGLGTYEQYF
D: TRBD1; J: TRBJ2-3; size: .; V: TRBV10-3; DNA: TGTGCCATCAGTGAGTACTTAACCGGGACAGGGCGGAACACAGATACGCAGTATTTT; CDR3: CAISEYLTGTGRNTDTQYF
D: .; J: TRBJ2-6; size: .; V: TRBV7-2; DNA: TGTGCCAGCAGCTTAGCGGAACTCTCTGGGGCCAACGTCCTGACTTTC; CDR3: CASSLAELSGANVLTF
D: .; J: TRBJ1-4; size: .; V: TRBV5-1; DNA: TGCGCCAGCAGCTTGGAGGGGGTCTCTGAAAAACTGTTTTTT; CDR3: CASSLEGVSEKLFF
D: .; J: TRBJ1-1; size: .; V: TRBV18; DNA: TGTGCCAGCTCCCCGATAACGGGATGGGGCACTGAAGCTTTCTTT; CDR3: CASSPITGWGTEAFF
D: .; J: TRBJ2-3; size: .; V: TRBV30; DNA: TGTGCCTGGAGTGTAGAGGGAACAGATACGCAGTATTTT; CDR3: CAWSVEGTDTQYF
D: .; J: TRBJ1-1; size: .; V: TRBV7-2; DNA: TGTGCCAGCAGCTTATATCCCACTGAAGCTTTCTTT; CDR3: CASSLYPTEAFF
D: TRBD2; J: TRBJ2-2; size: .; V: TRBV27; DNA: TGTGCCAGCCGGCTAGCGGGAGGGCCAAGGGACACCGGGGAGCTGTTTTTT; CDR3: CASRLAGGPRDTGELFF